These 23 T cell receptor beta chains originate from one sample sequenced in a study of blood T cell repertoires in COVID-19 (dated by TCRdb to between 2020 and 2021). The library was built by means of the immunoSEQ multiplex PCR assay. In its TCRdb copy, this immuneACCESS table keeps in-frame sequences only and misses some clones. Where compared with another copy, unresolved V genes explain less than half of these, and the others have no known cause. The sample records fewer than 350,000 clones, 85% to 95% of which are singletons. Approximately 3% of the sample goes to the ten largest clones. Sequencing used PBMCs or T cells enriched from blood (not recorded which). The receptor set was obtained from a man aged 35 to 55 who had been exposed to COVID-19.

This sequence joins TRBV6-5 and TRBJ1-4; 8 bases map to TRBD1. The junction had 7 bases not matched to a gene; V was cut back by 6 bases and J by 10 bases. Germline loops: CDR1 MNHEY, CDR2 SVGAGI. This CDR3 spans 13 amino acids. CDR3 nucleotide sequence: TGTGCCAGCAGACAGCAGACAGGGGTAAAACTGTTTTTT. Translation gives CASRQQTGVKLFF.

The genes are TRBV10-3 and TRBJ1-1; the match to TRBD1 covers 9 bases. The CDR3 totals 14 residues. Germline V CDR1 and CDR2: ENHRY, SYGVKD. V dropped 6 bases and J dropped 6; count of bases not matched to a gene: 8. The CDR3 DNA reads TGTGCCATCAGAACCGGGACAGGGCCCTCTGAAGCTTTCTTT. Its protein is CAIRTGTGPSEAFF.

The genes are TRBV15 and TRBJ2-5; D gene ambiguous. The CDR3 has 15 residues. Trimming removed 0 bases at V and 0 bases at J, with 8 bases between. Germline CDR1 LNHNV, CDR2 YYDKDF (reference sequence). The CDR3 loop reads CATSRDLGNQETQYF. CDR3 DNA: TGTGCCACCAGCAGAGATTTGGGCAACCAAGAGACCCAGTACTTC. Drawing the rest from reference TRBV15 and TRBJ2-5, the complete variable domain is DAMVIQNPRYQVTQFGKPVTLSCSQTLNHNVMYWYQQKSSQAPKLLFHYYDKDFNNEADTPDNFQSRRPNTSFCFLDIRSPGLGDTAMYLCATSRDLGNQETQYFGPGTRLLVL.

For the CDR3, the DNA is TGTGCCACCAGCAGCGTACCGGGTGCAACTAATGAAAAACTGTTTTTT. Translating it yields CATSSVPGATNEKLFF. V gene TRBV15 combines with J gene TRBJ1-4, with D unresolved. Germline V gene sequence: CDR1 LNHNV, CDR2 YYDKDF (reference sequence). This CDR3 has 16 residues. Trimming removed 3 bases at V and 0 bases at J, with 11 bases between.

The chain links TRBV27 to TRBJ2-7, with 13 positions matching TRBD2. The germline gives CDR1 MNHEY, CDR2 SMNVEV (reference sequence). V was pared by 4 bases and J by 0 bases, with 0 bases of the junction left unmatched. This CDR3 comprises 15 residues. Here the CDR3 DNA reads TGTGCCAGCAGTTGGACTAGCGGGAGCTCCTACGAGCAGTACTTC. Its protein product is CASSWTSGSSYEQYF.

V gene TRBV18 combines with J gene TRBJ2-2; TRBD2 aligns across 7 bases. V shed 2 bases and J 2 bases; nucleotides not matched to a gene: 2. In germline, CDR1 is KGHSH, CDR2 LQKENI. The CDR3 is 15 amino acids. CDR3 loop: CASSPGRGNTGELFF. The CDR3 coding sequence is TGTGCCAGCTCACCAGGGAGGGGAAACACCGGGGAGCTGTTTTTT.

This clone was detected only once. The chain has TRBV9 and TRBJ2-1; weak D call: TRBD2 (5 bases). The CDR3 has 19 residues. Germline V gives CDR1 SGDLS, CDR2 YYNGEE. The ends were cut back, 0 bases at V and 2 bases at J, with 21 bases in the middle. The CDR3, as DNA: TGTGCCAGCAGCGTAGTAGGGAGTACCGTACGTGGAGCCTACAATGAGCAGTTCTTC. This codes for CASSVVGSTVRGAYNEQFF.

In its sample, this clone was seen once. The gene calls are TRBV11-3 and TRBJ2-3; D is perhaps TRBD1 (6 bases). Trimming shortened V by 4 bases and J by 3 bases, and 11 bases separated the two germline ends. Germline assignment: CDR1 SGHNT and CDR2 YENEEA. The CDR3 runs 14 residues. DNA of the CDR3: TGTGCCAGCAGCTCAACAGGGAATACAGATACGCAGTATTTT. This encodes CASSSTGNTDTQYF. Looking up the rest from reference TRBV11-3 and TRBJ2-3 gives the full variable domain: EAGVVQSPRYKIIEKKQPVAFWCNPISGHNTLYWYLQNLGQGPELLIRYENEEAVDDSQLPKDRFSAERLKGVDSTLKIQPAELGDSAVYLCASSSTGNTDTQYFGPGTRLTVL.

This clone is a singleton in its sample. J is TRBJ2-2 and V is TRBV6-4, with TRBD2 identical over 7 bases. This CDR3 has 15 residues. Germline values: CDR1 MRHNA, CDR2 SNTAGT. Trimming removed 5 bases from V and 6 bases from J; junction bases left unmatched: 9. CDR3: CASSREREVAGELFF. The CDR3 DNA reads TGTGCCAGCAGTCGGGAGCGGGAAGTGGCCGGGGAGCTGTTTTTT.

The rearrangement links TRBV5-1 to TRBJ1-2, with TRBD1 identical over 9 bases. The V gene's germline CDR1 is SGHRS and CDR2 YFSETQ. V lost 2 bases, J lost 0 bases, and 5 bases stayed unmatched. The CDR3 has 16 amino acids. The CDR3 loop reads CASSLRTGDSNYGYTF. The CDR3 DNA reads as TGCGCCAGCAGCTTACGGACAGGGGATTCTAACTATGGCTACACCTTC.

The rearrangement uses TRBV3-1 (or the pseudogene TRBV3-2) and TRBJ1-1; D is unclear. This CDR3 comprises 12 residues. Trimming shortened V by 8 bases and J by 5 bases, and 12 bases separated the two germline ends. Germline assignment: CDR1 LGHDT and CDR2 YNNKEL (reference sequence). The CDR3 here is CASGPRGTEAFF. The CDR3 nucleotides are TGTGCCAGCGGCCCCCGGGGAACTGAAGCTTTCTTT.

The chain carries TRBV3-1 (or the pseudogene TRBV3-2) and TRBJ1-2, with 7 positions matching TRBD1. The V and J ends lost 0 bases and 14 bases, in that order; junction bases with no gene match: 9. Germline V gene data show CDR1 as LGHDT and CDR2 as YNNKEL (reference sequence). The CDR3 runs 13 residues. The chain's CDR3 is CASSQDLQGKGTF. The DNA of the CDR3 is TGTGCCAGCAGCCAAGATCTACAGGGGAAAGGGACCTTC.

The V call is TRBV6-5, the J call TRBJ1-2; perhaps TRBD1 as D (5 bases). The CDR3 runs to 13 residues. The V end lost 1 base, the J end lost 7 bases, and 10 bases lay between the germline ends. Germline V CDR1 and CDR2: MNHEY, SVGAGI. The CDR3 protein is CASSYWGAGGYTF. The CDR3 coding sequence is TGTGCCAGCAGTTACTGGGGCGCCGGTGGCTACACCTTC.

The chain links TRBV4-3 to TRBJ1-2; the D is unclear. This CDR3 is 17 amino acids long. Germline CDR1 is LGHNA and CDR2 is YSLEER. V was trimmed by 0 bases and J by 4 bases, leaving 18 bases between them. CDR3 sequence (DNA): TGCGCCAGCAGCCAAGATCAATTGGGGAGGGAAGGCTATGGCTACACCTTC. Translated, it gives CASSQDQLGREGYGYTF.

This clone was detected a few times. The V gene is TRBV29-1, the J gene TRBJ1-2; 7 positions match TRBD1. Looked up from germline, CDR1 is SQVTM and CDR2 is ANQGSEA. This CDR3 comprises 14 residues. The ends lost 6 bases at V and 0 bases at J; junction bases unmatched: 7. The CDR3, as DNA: TGCAGCGTACAAGACAGGGACGCTAACTATGGCTACACCTTC. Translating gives CSVQDRDANYGYTF.

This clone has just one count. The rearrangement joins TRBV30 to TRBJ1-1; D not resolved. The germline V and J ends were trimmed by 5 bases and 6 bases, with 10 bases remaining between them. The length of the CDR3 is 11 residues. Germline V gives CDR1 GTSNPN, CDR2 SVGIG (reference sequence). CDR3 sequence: CAWGLWPEAFF. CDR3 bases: TGTGCCTGGGGTCTTTGGCCTGAAGCTTTCTTT.

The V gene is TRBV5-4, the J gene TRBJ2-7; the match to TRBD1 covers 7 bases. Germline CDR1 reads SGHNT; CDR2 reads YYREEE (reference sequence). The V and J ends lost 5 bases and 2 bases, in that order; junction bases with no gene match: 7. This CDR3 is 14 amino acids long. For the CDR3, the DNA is TGTGCCAGCAGTGACCGGGACAGCCCCTACGAGCAGTACTTC. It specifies CASSDRDSPYEQYF. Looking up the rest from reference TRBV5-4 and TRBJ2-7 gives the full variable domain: ETGVTQSPTHLIKTRGQQVTLRCSSQSGHNTVSWYQQALGQGPQFIFQYYREEENGRGNFPPRFSGLQFPNYSSELNVNALELDDSALYLCASSDRDSPYEQYFGPGTRLTVT.

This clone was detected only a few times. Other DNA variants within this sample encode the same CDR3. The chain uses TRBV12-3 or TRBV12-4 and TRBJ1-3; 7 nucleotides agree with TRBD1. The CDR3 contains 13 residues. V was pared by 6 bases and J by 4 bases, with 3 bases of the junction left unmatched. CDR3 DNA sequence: TGTGCCAGCAGCCCAGGGGGAGGAAACACCATATATTTT. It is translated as CASSPGGGNTIYF.

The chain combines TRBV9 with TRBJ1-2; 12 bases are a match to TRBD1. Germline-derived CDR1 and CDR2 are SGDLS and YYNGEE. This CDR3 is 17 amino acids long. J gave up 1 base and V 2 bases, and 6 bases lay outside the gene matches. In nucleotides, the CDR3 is TGTGCCAGCAGCGTGACAGGGACAGGGGGCCTTAACTATGGCTACACCTTC. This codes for CASSVTGTGGLNYGYTF.

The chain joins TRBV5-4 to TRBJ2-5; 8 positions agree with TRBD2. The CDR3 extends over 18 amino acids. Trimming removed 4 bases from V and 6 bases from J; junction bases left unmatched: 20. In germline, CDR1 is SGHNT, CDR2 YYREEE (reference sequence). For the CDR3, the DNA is TGTGCCAGCAGCCCTGATGTGAAGCCGGGACTAGGGAGACAGACCCAGTACTTC. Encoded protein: CASSPDVKPGLGRQTQYF.

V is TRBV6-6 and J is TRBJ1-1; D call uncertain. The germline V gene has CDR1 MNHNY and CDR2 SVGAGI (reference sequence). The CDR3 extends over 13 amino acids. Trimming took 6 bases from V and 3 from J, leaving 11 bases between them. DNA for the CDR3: TGTGCCAGCAGGGAGGGCGTCGACACTGAAGCTTTCTTT. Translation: CASREGVDTEAFF.

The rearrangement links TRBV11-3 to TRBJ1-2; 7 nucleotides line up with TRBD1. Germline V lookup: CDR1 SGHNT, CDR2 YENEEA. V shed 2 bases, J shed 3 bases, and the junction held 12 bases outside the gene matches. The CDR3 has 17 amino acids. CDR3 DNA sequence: TGTGCCAGCAGCTTACGAACACCGCACGGGACAGACTATGGCTACACCTTC. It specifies CASSLRTPHGTDYGYTF. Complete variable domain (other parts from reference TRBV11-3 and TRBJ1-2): EAGVVQSPRYKIIEKKQPVAFWCNPISGHNTLYWYLQNLGQGPELLIRYENEEAVDDSQLPKDRFSAERLKGVDSTLKIQPAELGDSAVYLCASSLRTPHGTDYGYTFGSGTRLTVV.

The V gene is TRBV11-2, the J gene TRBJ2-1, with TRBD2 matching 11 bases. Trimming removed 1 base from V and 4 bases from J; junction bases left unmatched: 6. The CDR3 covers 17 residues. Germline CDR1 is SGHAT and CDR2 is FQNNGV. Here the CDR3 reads CASSLATSGDFYNEQFF. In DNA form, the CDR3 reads TGTGCCAGCAGCTTAGCGACTAGCGGGGATTTTTACAATGAGCAGTTCTTC.